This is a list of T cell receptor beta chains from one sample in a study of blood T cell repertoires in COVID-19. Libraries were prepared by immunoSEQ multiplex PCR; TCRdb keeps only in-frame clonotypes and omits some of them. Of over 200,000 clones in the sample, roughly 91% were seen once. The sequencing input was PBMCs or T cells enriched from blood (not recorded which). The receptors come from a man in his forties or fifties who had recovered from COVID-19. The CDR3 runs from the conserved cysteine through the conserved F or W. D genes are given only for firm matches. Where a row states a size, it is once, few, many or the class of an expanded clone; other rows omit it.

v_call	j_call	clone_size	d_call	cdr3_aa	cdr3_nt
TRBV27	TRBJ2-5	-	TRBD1	CASSFGQGGETQYF	TGTGCCAGCAGTTTCGGACAGGGCGGAGAGACCCAGTACTTC
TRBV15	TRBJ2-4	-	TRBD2	CATSRDLSGGQNIQYF	TGTGCCACCAGCAGAGATTTGAGCGGGGGTCAAAACATTCAGTACTTC
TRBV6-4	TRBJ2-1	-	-	CASSQRLYNEQFF	TGTGCCAGCAGCCAACGACTTTACAATGAGCAGTTCTTC
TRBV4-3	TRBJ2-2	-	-	CASSQEGRDTGELFF	TGCGCCAGCAGCCAAGAAGGTCGGGACACCGGGGAGCTGTTTTTT
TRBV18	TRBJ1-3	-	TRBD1	CASSTRQGVSSGNTIYF	TGTGCCAGCTCAACCAGACAGGGGGTGTCCTCTGGAAACACCATATATTTT
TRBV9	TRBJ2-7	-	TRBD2	CASSVDTSGVYEQYF	TGTGCCAGCAGCGTAGACACTAGCGGGGTCTACGAGCAGTACTTC
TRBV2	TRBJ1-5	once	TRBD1	CASSLISGTGGFQPQHF	TGTGCCAGCAGCCTAATCTCCGGGACAGGGGGCTTTCAGCCCCAGCATTTT
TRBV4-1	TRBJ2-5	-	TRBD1	CASSRNTGANLGTQYF	TGCGCCAGCAGCCGGAATACAGGGGCCAACTTGGGGACCCAGTACTTC
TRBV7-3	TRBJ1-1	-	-	CASSLGGLGNTEAFF	TGTGCCAGCAGCTTGGGGGGTTTAGGGAACACTGAAGCTTTCTTT
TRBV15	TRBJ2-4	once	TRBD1	CATAGTENIQYF	TGTGCCACCGCCGGGACAGAAAACATTCAGTACTTC
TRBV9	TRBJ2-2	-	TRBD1	CASSVVAGGNTGELFF	TGTGCCAGCAGCGTAGTGGCAGGGGGCAACACCGGGGAGCTGTTTTTT
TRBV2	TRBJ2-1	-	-	CASSVPARGSEDNEQFF	TGTGCCAGCAGTGTACCCGCCAGGGGTAGCGAAGACAATGAGCAGTTCTTC
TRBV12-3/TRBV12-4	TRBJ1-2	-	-	CASSITGNGYTF	TGTGCCAGCAGTATCACAGGGAATGGCTACACCTTC
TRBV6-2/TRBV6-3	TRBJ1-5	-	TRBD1	CASSLYRGRNQPQHF	TGTGCCAGCAGCCTCTACAGGGGGCGGAATCAGCCCCAGCATTTT
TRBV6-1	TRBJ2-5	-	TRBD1	CASSDNRGPGETQYF	TGTGCCAGCAGTGACAACAGGGGGCCGGGGGAGACCCAGTACTTC
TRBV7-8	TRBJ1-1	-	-	CASSLVGSNTEAFF	TGTGCCAGCAGCTTAGTGGGCAGCAACACTGAAGCTTTCTTT